The 24 T cell receptor beta chains reported below all come from one sample, sequenced in a study of Graves' ophthalmopathy and Graves' hyperthyroidism. RNA transcripts provided the template for amplifying TCR beta CDR3 regions. First-round RT-PCR used HTBI primers; second-round multiplex PCR followed. TCRdb re-derived calls from the multiplex PCR reads in MiXCR, one entry per CDR3 protein. The repertoire holds over a million distinct CDR3 sequences, with less than 45% as singletons. The specimen sequenced was peripheral blood or thyroid tissue (not recorded which). These receptors all stem from an adult man with Graves' hyperthyroidism.

CDR3 in amino acids: CASSPGPGLHSGNTIYF. The CDR3 coding sequence is TGCGCCAGCAGCCCTGGCCCCGGACTGCACTCTGGAAACACCATATATTTT. The V and J genes are TRBV4-3 and TRBJ1-3; no clear D gene. Germline CDR1 reads LGHNA; CDR2 reads YSLEER. V lost 4 bases and J 0 bases, leaving 16 bases between the germline ends. CDR3 length equals 17 residues.

This rearrangement joins TRBV9 to TRBJ1-2; D possibly corresponds to TRBD1 (5 bases). The CDR3 has 13 residues. The V end was cut by 6 bases, the J end by 5 bases, with 14 bases between. CDR1 and CDR2 from the germline V gene are SGDLS and YYNGEE. The CDR3 sequence is CASKSGAEYGYTF. CDR3 nucleotide sequence: TGTGCCAGCAAAAGCGGGGCAGAATATGGCTACACCTTC.

This rearrangement joins TRBV7-2 to TRBJ2-2; maybe TRBD1 (6 bases). Trimming stripped 5 bases from V and 4 bases from J, with 17 bases between. This CDR3 region has 16 residues. CDR1 is SGHTA, CDR2 FQGNSA, per germline. The CDR3 DNA reads TGTGCCAGCAGCCCGCCGGGACACGAGAGCACCGGGGAGCTGTTTTTT. Protein sequence: CASSPPGHESTGELFF.

This clonotype was seen only a few times. The V call is TRBV6-5, the J call TRBJ2-5; TRBD2 aligns across 9 bases. Trimming removed 4 bases from V and 5 bases from J; junction bases left unmatched: 17. The CDR3 totals 18 residues. Germline CDR1 MNHEY, CDR2 SVGAGI. CDR3 nucleotide sequence: TGTGCCAGCAGTTCTCGTGGCGGCGGGAGGGCCCTCCGGGAGACCCAGTACTTC. This translates into CASSSRGGGRALRETQYF.

This clonotype appeared many times. V is TRBV7-9 and J is TRBJ1-6; D is ambiguous. This CDR3 is 16 amino acids long. CDR1 SEHNR and CDR2 FQNEAQ come from the germline V gene (reference sequence). Trimming stripped 6 bases from V and 8 bases from J, with 20 bases between. The CDR3 DNA follows: TGTGCCAGCAGTTCATTTCGGACCGTCGGGCATTCACCCCTCCACTTT. Its protein is CASSSFRTVGHSPLHF.

In the case of this clonotype: A much larger clone lies a single base off, so this may be a read error. The V call is TRBV10-3, the J call TRBJ2-7; D remains unclear. This CDR3 region has 12 residues. The V end was cut by 5 bases, the J end by 3 bases, with 8 bases between. The germline V gene encodes CDR1 ENHRY and CDR2 SYGVKD. The CDR3 region has the DNA TGTGCCATCAGTTCAACATACTACGAGCAGTACTTC. As protein: CAISSTYYEQYF.

In its sample, this clonotype was seen a few times. The chain employs TRBV5-6 and TRBJ1-5; D gene ambiguous. This CDR3 region has 14 residues. Trimming shortened V by 1 base and J by 4 bases, and 9 bases separated the two germline ends. Germline V gene data show CDR1 as SGHDT and CDR2 as YYEEEE. CDR3 sequence reads: CASSLLAENQPQHF. CDR3 sequence (DNA): TGTGCCAGCAGCTTGTTGGCCGAGAATCAGCCCCAGCATTTT.

In regard to this clonotype: The junction and the germline gene differ at one end; a read error may be behind it. V is TRBV10-3 and J is TRBJ1-3; TRBD1 matches 9 bases. From germline, CDR1 is ENHRY and CDR2 SYGVKD. The CDR3 runs to 15 residues. Here the CDR3 DNA reads TGCGCCATCAGTGCCAGGGACAGGGTCGGGAACACCATATATTTT. Amino acids: CAISARDRVGNTIYF.

In this sample, this clonotype turned up many times. The CDR3 nucleotides are TGTGCCAGCACCTTGAGGGGGGGGGCGAACACCGGGGAGCTGTTTTTT. This sequence encodes CASTLRGGANTGELFF. The chain recombines TRBV7-2 with TRBJ2-2; D is perhaps TRBD2 (7 bases). Between the trimmed V and J ends, which lost 7 bases and 0 bases, there was a span of 15 bases. Per the germline V gene, CDR1 is SGHTA and CDR2 is FQGNSA. This CDR3 contains 16 residues. Based on the CDR3 plus reference TRBV7-2 and TRBJ2-2, the full variable domain is GAGVSQSPSNKVTEKGKDVELRCDPISGHTALYWYRQSLGQGLEFLIYFQGNSAPDKSGLPSDRFSAERTGGSVSTLTIQRTQQEDSAVYLCASTLRGGANTGELFFGEGSRLTVL.

The V and J genes are TRBV7-9 and TRBJ2-5; 8 bases are shared with TRBD1. The CDR3 length is 15 residues. Looked up from germline, CDR1 is SEHNR and CDR2 is FQNEAQ (reference sequence). V was pared by 6 bases and J by 4 bases, with 10 bases of the junction left unmatched. The CDR3 region has the DNA TGTGCCAGCAGAGTAGGACAGGGAGCCGGAGAGACCCAGTACTTC. Protein product: CASRVGQGAGETQYF.

As for this clonotype: The germline gene is not matched at one end of the junction; a read error may be the cause. The CDR3 region is CASSQDETSPGLAGGSCEQYF. CDR3 nucleotide sequence: TGTGCCAGCAGCCAAGACGAAACATCCCCGGGACTAGCGGGAGGGTCCTGCGAGCAGTACTTC. The V call is TRBV25-1, the J call TRBJ2-7, with 16 bases that match TRBD2. CDR1 MGHDK and CDR2 SYGVNS come from the germline V gene. The CDR3 length is 21 residues.

The rearrangement joins TRBV7-9 to TRBJ1-2; D is undetermined. Germline V lookup: CDR1 SEHNR, CDR2 FQNEAQ (reference sequence). The CDR3 runs to 15 residues. V lost 5 bases and J lost 4, with 17 bases in between. CDR3 bases: TGTGCCAGCAGCGTCAGTGGGCAGGTCGCCTATGGCTACACCTTC. Its protein product is CASSVSGQVAYGYTF.

This clonotype was seen repeatedly, ten times or more. V is TRBV11-2 and J is TRBJ1-1, with D tentatively TRBD1 (6 bases). This CDR3 spans 16 amino acids. CDR1 is SGHAT and CDR2 is FQNNGV in the germline V gene. V gave up 5 bases and J gave up 6 bases, with 22 bases separating them. The CDR3 sequence is CASSTRRGGERAEAFF. In DNA form, the CDR3 reads TGTGCCAGCAGCACCCGGAGGGGGGGGGAGCGAGCTGAAGCTTTCTTT.

Worth noting for this clonotype: The CDR3 end shows no conserved phenylalanine or tryptophan, and so a read error is likely. The chain combines TRBV7-2 with TRBJ1-1, with 10 bases fitting TRBD1. V lost 1 base, J lost 1 base, and 6 bases stayed unmatched. The CDR3 has 17 residues. The germline V gene has CDR1 SGHTA and CDR2 FQGNSA. CDR3 residues: CASSLEDRGAANTEAFL. The CDR3 coding sequence is TGTGCCAGCAGCTTAGAGGACAGGGGGGCCGCGAACACTGAAGCTTTCCTT.

This clonotype has more than one count but fewer than ten. The chain recombines TRBV29-1 with TRBJ1-2; D gene ambiguous. There are 12 residues in the CDR3. The V and J ends lost 6 bases and 2 bases respectively, with 10 bases between them. The germline V gene encodes CDR1 SQVTM and CDR2 ANQGSEA. CDR3 nucleotides: TGCAGCGTCAGAGTCAGCAACTATGGCTACACCTTC. This gives the protein CSVRVSNYGYTF.

This clonotype was observed many times. V gene TRBV7-9 combines with J gene TRBJ2-5, with 9 positions matching TRBD2. J gave up 0 bases and V 5 bases, and 7 bases lay outside the gene matches. Germline values: CDR1 SEHNR, CDR2 FQNEAQ (reference sequence). CDR3 length equals 16 residues. The CDR3 bases are TGTGCCAGCAGCCCCCTAGCGGGGAGGTACCAAGAGACCCAGTACTTC. Amino acids: CASSPLAGRYQETQYF.

Ten or more counts support this clonotype. The genes are TRBV7-9 and TRBJ2-7; 11 bases line up with TRBD1. This CDR3 spans 15 amino acids. V shed 2 bases, J shed 3 bases, and the junction held 3 bases outside the gene matches. Germline-derived CDR1 and CDR2 are SEHNR and FQNEAQ (reference sequence). CDR3 protein: CASSLYGTGGYEQYF. The CDR3 bases are TGTGCCAGCAGCTTATACGGGACAGGGGGCTACGAGCAGTACTTC.

In its sample, this clonotype was seen many times. The V call is TRBV12-3 or TRBV12-4, the J call TRBJ1-5; D is unresolved. V lost 2 bases, J lost 3 bases, and 14 bases lay in between. The CDR3 runs to 16 residues. CDR3 DNA sequence: TGTGCCAGCAGTTTATATGCGTATAGGGACAATCAGCCCCAGCATTTT. Translating it yields CASSLYAYRDNQPQHF.

In its sample, this clonotype was seen many times. This sequence joins TRBV19 and TRBJ1-1; the D is unclear. Germline loops: CDR1 LNHDA, CDR2 SQIVND (reference sequence). V was trimmed by 1 base and J by 3 bases, leaving 15 bases between them. CDR3 length equals 16 residues. CDR3 in amino acids: CASSIGVGQRDTEAFF. In DNA, the CDR3 is TGTGCCAGTAGTATAGGGGTTGGGCAGCGGGACACTGAAGCTTTCTTT.

The chain links TRBV7-2 to TRBJ1-1, with 9 positions matching TRBD1. The germline gives CDR1 SGHTA, CDR2 FQGNSA. This CDR3 is built from 13 residues. Trimming removed 8 bases from V and 11 bases from J; junction bases left unmatched: 12. The CDR3 sequence: CASVEAGQGSAFF. CDR3 coding DNA: TGTGCCAGCGTTGAGGCGGGACAGGGTTCGGCTTTCTTT.

The chain combines TRBV6-2 or TRBV6-3 with TRBJ1-4; D is unresolved. This CDR3 region has 13 residues. Trimming pared 5 bases from V and 7 bases from J, leaving 11 bases between. The germline CDR1 and CDR2 sequences are MNHEY and SVGEGT. The CDR3 is CASSEFMSEKLFF. The DNA of the CDR3 is TGTGCCAGCAGTGAATTTATGAGTGAAAAACTGTTTTTT.

In this sample, this clonotype turned up many times. The chain couples TRBV10-2 to TRBJ1-1, with unresolved D. V gave up 5 bases and J gave up 1 base, with 5 bases separating them. CDR3 length: 12 residues. Germline V gene lookup returns CDR1 WSHSY and CDR2 SAAADI. The DNA of the CDR3 is TGCGCCAGCAGTCGGCAGAACACTGAAGCTTTCTTT. Translating gives CASSRQNTEAFF.

This clonotype was observed a few times. The rearrangement joins TRBV4-2 to TRBJ2-5; tentative D call: TRBD1 (6 bases). V was trimmed by 0 bases and J by 4 bases, leaving 24 bases between them. From germline, CDR1 is LGHNA and CDR2 YNFKEQ. The CDR3 totals 19 residues. The CDR3 nucleotides read TGTGCCAGCAGCCAAGAGGACCGACCAGGGGAACCCGCGGGAGAGACCCAGTACTTC. Its translation is CASSQEDRPGEPAGETQYF.

The chain combines TRBV11-2 with TRBJ1-2, with 10 nucleotides matching TRBD1. V dropped 1 base and J dropped 5; count of bases not matched to a gene: 7. CDR1 is SGHAT and CDR2 is FQNNGV in the germline V gene. The CDR3 runs to 16 residues. Written as DNA, the CDR3 is TGTGCCAGCAGCTTAGGACAGGGGGCAAACAAGTATGGCTACACCTTC. Translated: CASSLGQGANKYGYTF.